This T cell receptor (beta chain) was identified in a study of T-cell memory formation after mild COVID-19. Study details: TCR clusters were mostly confined to one donor each.

The table lists this clonotype with a few counts. 5'RACE with constant-segment primers yielded barcoded, UMI-tagged TCR alpha and TCR beta cDNA libraries. TCRdb recomputed calls from the 5' RACE reads with MiXCR, one row per CDR3 protein. The data hold about 270,000 distinct CDR3 sequences, with over 15% observed a single time. The CDR3 is 13 residues long. CDR1 and CDR2 from the germline V gene are SGDLS and YYNGEE. V lost 6 bases, J lost 7 bases, and 1 base stayed unmatched. Sequenced sample: PBMCs or a T cell subset sorted from them (not recorded which). The rearrangement links TRBV9 to TRBJ1-6, with 10 bases identical to TRBD1. The TCR sequence derives from a man in his late teens or twenties who had mild COVID-19 (a few samples of this study predate the infection). Cell type and time point are not known. CDR3 protein: CASKGQGNSPLHF. As DNA, the CDR3 is TGTGCCAGCAAGGGACAGGGGAATTCACCCCTCCACTTT.